This T cell receptor beta chain comes out of a study of T cells in narcolepsy. Clones were sequenced by immunoSEQ multiplex PCR, and TCRdb holds only the in-frame ones, with some missing. The table lists 30,000 to 45,000 clones, around 90% of them singletons. The source of this sequence is a human donor with narcolepsy. The specimen was CD45RA- memory CD4+ T cells from PBMCs.

The CDR3 reads CASSIAGGQDTQYF. The CDR3 nucleotides read TGTGCCAGCAGTATAGCGGGGGGGCAAGATACGCAGTATTTT. The chain joins TRBV6-4 to TRBJ2-3, with 11 bases lining up with TRBD2. Germline V CDR1 and CDR2: MRHNA, SNTAGT. This CDR3 region has 14 residues. The trim removed 5 bases at V and 5 bases at J, leaving 3 bases unmatched.